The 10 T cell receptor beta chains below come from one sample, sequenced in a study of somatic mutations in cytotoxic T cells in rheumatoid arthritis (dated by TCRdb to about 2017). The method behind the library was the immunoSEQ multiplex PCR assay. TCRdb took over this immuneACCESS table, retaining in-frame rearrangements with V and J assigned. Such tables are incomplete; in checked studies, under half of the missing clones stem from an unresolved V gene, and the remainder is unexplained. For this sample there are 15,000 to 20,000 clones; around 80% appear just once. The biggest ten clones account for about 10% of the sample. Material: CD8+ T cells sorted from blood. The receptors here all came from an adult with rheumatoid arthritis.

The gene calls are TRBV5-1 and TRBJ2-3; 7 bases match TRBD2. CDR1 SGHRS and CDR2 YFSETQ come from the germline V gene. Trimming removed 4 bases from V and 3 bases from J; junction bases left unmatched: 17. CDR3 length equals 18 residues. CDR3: CASSLHKGTGTITDTQYF. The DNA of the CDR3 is TGCGCCAGCAGCCTCCACAAAGGGACCGGGACTATAACAGATACGCAGTATTTT.

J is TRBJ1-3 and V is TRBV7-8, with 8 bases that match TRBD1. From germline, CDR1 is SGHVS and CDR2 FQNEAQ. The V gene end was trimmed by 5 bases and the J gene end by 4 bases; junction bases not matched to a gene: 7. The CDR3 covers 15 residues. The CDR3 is CASSPARTGGNTIYF. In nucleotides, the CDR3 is TGTGCCAGCAGCCCTGCCCGGACAGGGGGAAACACCATATATTTT.

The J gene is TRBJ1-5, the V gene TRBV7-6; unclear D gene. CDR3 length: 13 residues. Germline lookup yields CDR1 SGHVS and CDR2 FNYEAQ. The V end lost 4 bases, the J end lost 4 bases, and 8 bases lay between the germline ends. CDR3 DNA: TGTGCCAGCAGCTATGGACTTAATCAGCCCCAGCATTTT. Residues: CASSYGLNQPQHF.

The CDR3 reads CASSLADAGVYEQYF. The CDR3 DNA sequence: TGTGCCAGCAGCTTAGCGGATGCGGGGGTGTACGAGCAGTACTTC. The chain uses TRBV7-2 and TRBJ2-7, with 7 nucleotides matching TRBD2. This CDR3 contains 15 residues. V shed 0 bases, J shed 4 bases, and the junction held 6 bases outside the gene matches. Germline loops: CDR1 SGHTA, CDR2 FQGNSA.

CDR3 nucleotides: TGTGCCAGCAGTTTATATCGACGAGCGGGGACCTCCTACGAGCAGTACTTC. The encoded protein is CASSLYRRAGTSYEQYF. The chain uses TRBV28 and TRBJ2-7, with 7 positions matching TRBD2. CDR3 length: 17 residues. J gave up 0 bases and V 1 base, and 9 bases lay outside the gene matches. From germline, CDR1 is MDHEN and CDR2 SYDVKM.

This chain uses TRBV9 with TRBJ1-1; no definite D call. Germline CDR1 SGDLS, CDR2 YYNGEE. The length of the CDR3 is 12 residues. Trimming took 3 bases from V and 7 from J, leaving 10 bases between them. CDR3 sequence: CASSGLGGEAFF. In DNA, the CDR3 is TGTGCCAGCAGCGGTCTAGGAGGTGAAGCTTTCTTT.

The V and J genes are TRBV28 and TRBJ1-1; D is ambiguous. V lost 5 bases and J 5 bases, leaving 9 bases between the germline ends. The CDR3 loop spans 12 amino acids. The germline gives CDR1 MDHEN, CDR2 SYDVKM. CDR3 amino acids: CASSISGTEAFF. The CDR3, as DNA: TGTGCCAGCAGTATCTCCGGGACTGAAGCTTTCTTT.

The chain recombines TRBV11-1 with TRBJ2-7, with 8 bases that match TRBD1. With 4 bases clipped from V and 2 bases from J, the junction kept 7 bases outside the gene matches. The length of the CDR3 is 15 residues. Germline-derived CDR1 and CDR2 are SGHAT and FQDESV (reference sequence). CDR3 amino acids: CASSSSGQVPYEQYF. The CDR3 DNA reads TGTGCCAGCAGCTCCTCGGGACAGGTGCCCTACGAGCAGTACTTC.

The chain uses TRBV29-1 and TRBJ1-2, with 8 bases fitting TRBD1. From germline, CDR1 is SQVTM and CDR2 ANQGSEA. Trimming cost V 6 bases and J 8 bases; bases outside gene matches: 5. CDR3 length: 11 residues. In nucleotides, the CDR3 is TGCAGCGTGGTGACAGGGGACGGCTACACCTTC. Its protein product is CSVVTGDGYTF.

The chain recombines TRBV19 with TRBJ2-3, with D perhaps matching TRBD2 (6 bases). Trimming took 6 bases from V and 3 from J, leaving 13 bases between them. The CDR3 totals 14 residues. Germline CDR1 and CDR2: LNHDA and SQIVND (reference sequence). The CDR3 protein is CASSSRDLTDTQYF. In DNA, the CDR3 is TGTGCCAGTAGCTCCCGGGACTTGACAGATACGCAGTATTTT.